This T cell receptor beta chain was recovered during a study of cytomegalovirus exposure and HLA in healthy donors. Study-wide findings and caveats: Segments of the TCR beta V type were, in most cases, productive about 87% or about 30% of the time in an earlier analysis. Most subjects' HLA-A and HLA-B alleles were reportedly predicted from TCR beta sequences.

This CDR3 comprises 14 residues. Deletions cut 6 bases from V and 7 bases from J, with 18 bases between. The germline CDR1 and CDR2 sequences are MNHEY and SVGAGI. In the case of this clone: Its antigen is unidentified.

PCR amplification relied on 60 Vbeta primers (plus 13 Jbeta primers). Data came from immunoSEQ multiplex PCR; TCRdb stores just in-frame clones and leaves some out. This sample carries 95,000 to 150,000 clones, with about 2.2% going to the ten biggest clones. The source is a man aged 35-49 years in good health and CMV-seronegative. J is TRBJ1-2 and V is TRBV6-5; possible D gene TRBD1, 5 bases. Sequences were obtained from PBMCs. CDR3 coding DNA: TGTGCCAGCAGGCGGGGGGGAGGTTTTGGTGGCTACACCTTC. It codes for CASRRGGGFGGYTF.